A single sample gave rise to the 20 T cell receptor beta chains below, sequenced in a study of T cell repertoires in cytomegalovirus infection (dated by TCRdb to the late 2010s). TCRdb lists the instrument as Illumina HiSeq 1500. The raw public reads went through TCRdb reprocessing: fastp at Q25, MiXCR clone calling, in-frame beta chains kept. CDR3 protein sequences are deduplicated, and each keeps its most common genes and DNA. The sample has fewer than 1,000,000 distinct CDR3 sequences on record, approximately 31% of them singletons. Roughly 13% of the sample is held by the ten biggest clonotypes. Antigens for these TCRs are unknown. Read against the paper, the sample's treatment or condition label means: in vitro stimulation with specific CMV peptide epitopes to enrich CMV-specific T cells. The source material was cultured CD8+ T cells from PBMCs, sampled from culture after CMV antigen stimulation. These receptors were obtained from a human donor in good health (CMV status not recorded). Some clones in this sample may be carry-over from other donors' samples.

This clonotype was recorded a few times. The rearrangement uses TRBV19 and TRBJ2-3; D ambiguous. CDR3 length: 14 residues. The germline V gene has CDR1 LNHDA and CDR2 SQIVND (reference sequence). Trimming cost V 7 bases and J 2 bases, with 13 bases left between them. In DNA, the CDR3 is TGTGCCAGTAATTGGGCGCTAAACACAGATACGCAGTATTTT. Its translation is CASNWALNTDTQYF.

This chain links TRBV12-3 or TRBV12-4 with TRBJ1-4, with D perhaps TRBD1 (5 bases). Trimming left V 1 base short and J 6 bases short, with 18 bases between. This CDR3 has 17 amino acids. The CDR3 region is CASSLDAMSGGDEKLFF. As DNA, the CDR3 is TGTGCCAGCAGTTTAGACGCAATGAGCGGGGGAGATGAAAAACTGTTTTTT.

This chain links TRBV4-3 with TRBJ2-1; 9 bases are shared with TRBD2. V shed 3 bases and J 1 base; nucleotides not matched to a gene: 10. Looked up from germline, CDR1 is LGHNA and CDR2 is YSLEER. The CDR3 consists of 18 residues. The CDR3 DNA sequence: TGCGCCAGCAGCCAGACTAGCGGAGTACATTATTCCTACAATGAGCAGTTCTTC. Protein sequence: CASSQTSGVHYSYNEQFF.

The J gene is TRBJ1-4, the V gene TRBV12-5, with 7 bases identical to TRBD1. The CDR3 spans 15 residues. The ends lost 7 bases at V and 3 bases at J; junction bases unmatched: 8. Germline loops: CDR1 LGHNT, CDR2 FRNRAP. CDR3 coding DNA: TGTGCTAGTGCCCTCGGGACAGTCGCTAATGAAAAACTGTTTTTT. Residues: CASALGTVANEKLFF. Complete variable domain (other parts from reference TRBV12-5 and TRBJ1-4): DARVTQTPRHKVTEMGQEVTMRCQPILGHNTVFWYRQTMMQGLELLAYFRNRAPLDDSGMPKDRFSAEMPDATLATLKIQPSEPRDSAVYFCASALGTVANEKLFFGSGTQLSVL.

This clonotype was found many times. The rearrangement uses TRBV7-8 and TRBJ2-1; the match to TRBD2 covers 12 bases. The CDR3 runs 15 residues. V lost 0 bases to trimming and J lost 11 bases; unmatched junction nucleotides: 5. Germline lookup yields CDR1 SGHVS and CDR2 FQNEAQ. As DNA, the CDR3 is TGTGCCAGCAGCTTAGCGTCTAGCGGGGGGGGGAAGCAGTTCTTC. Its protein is CASSLASSGGGKQFF.

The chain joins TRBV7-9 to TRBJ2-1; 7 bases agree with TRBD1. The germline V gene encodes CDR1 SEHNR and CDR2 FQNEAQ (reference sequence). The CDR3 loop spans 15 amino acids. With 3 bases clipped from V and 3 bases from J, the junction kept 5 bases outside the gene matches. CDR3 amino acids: CASSFQGVLYNEQFF. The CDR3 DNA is TGTGCCAGCAGCTTTCAGGGGGTGCTCTACAATGAGCAGTTCTTC.

The CDR3 coding sequence is TGTGCCAGCAGCCCCCCGACAGGGCTTGGCGGCTACACCTTC. Protein product: CASSPPTGLGGYTF. This chain joins TRBV6-1 and TRBJ1-2; 7 nucleotides agree with TRBD1. Germline CDR1 MNHNS, CDR2 SASEGT. This CDR3 contains 14 residues. J gave up 8 bases and V 6 bases, and 12 bases lay outside the gene matches.

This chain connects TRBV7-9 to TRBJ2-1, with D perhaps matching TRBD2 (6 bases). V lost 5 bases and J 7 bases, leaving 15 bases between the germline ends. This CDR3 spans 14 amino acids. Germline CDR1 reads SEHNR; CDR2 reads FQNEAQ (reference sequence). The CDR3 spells CASSPEPGGNEQFF. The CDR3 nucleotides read TGTGCCAGCAGCCCGGAGCCCGGGGGTAATGAGCAGTTCTTC.

CDR3 amino acids: CSAKVVGMSGYTF. The CDR3 DNA follows: TGCAGTGCTAAAGTAGTGGGGATGAGCGGCTACACCTTC. The genes are TRBV20-1 and TRBJ1-2; D gene uncertain. Germline V CDR1 and CDR2: DFQATT, SNEGSKA (reference sequence). The CDR3 loop spans 13 amino acids. V lost 4 bases and J 8 bases, leaving 17 bases between the germline ends.

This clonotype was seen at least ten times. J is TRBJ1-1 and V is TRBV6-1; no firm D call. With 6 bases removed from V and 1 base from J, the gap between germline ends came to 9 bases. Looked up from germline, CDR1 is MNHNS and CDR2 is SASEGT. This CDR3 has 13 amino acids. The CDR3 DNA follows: TGTGCCAGCAGGGAGGACCCGAACACTGAAGCTTTCTTT. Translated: CASREDPNTEAFF.

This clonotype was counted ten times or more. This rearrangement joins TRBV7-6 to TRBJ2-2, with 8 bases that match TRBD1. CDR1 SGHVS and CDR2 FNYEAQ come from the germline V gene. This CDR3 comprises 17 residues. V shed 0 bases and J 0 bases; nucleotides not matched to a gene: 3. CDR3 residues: CASSLAVGQANTGELFF. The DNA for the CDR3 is TGTGCCAGCAGCTTAGCGGTGGGACAGGCGAACACCGGGGAGCTGTTTTTT.

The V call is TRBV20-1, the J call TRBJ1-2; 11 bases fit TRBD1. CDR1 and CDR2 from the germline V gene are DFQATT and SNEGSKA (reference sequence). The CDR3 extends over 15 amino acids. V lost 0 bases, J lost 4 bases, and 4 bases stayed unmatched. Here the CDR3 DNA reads TGCAGTGCTAGAGATCCAGGGACAGGGGGCTATGGCTACACCTTC. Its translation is CSARDPGTGGYGYTF.

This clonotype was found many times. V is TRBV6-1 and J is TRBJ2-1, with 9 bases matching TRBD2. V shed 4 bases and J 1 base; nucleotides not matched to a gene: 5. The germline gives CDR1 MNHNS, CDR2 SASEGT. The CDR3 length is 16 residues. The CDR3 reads CASSGRGGRSYNEQFF. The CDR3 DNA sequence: TGTGCCAGCAGTGGGCGGGGGGGGAGGTCCTACAATGAGCAGTTCTTC.

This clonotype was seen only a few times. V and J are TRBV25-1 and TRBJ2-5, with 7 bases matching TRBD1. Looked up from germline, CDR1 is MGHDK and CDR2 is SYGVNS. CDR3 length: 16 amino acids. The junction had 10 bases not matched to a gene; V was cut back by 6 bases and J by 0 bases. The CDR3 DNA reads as TGTGCCAGCAGAGAAACAGGGGAAGGGTACCAAGAGACCCAGTACTTC. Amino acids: CASRETGEGYQETQYF.

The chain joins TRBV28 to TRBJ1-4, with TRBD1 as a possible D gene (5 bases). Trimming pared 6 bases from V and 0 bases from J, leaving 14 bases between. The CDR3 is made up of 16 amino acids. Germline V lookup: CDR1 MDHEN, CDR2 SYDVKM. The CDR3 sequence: CASSQSVGATNEKLFF. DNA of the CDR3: TGTGCCAGCAGCCAAAGTGTGGGGGCAACTAATGAAAAACTGTTTTTT.

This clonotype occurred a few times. CDR3 in amino acids: CASSWLGDTEAFF. As DNA, the CDR3 is TGTGCCAGCAGCTGGTTAGGGGACACTGAAGCTTTCTTT. The chain has TRBV28 and TRBJ1-1, with D possibly matching TRBD1 (5 bases). Trimming removed 6 bases from V and 3 bases from J, with 11 bases in between. The CDR3 is made up of 13 amino acids. CDR1 MDHEN and CDR2 SYDVKM come from the germline V gene.

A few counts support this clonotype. This CDR3 reads CASSHTTGSYEQYV. The CDR3 DNA sequence: TGTGCCAGCAGCCACACTACAGGGTCCTACGAGCAGTACGTC. The rearrangement joins TRBV5-5 to TRBJ2-7; perhaps TRBD1 as D (6 bases). From germline, CDR1 is SGHKS and CDR2 YYEKEE (reference sequence). The CDR3 totals 14 residues. The V end was cut by 4 bases, the J end by 1 base, with 12 bases between.

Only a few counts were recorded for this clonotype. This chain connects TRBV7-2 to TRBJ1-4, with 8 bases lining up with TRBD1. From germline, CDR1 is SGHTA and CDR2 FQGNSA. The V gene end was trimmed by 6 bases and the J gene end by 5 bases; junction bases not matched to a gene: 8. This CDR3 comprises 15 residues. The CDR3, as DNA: TGTGCCAGCAGTTCCCTGGACAGGGAAAATGAAAAACTGTTTTTT. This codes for CASSSLDRENEKLFF. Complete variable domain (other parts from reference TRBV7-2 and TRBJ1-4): GAGVSQSPSNKVTEKGKDVELRCDPISGHTALYWYRQSLGQGLEFLIYFQGNSAPDKSGLPSDRFSAERTGGSVSTLTIQRTQQEDSAVYLCASSSLDRENEKLFFGSGTQLSVL.

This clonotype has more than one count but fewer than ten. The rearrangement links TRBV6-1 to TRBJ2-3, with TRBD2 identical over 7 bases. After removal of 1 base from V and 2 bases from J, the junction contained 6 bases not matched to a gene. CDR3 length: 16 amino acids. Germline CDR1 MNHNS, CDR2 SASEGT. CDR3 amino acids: CASSEDPAGYTDTQYF. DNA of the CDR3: TGTGCCAGCAGTGAAGATCCAGCGGGGTACACAGATACGCAGTATTTT.

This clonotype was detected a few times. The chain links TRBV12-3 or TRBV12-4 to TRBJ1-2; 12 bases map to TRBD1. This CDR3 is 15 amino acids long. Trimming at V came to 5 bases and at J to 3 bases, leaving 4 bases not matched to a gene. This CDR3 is CASSTGTGGYYGYTF. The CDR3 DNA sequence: TGTGCCAGCAGTACGGGGACAGGGGGCTACTATGGCTACACCTTC.